This passage covers 22 T cell receptor beta chains from one sample sequenced in a study of Ad26.COV2.S vaccination and SARS-CoV-2 variants. Documented treatment: roughly 18 received Ad26.COV2.S at low or high dose, single or two shots; 5 received placebo; per-sample allocation not given. Following the first vaccine or placebo injection, samples were taken on day 63. Repertoires were generated with immunoSEQ multiplex PCR, while TCRdb's copy carries only in-frame clones and drops some. This repertoire shows about 390,000 clones, about nine tenths found once; its top ten account for more than 1.5%. The material sequenced was peripheral blood, taken in a trial of Ad26.COV2.S vaccine versus placebo. Source of these receptors: a person aged 18 to 65 who received the Ad26.COV2.S COVID-19 vaccine or a placebo.

V and J are TRBV29-1 and TRBJ2-1, with D tentatively TRBD1 (6 bases). There are 13 residues in the CDR3. Germline V gene data show CDR1 as SQVTM and CDR2 as ANQGSEA. V gave up 3 bases and J gave up 6 bases, with 12 bases separating them. This CDR3 reads CSVDNRVANEQFF. The CDR3, as DNA: TGCAGCGTTGACAACAGGGTGGCCAATGAGCAGTTCTTC.

J is TRBJ1-3 and V is TRBV11-2, with TRBD1 matching 9 bases. CDR1 is SGHAT and CDR2 is FQNNGV in the germline V gene. V trimming: 4 bases; J trimming: 2 bases; junction bases outside the gene matches: 9. CDR3 length: 17 amino acids. The DNA for the CDR3 is TGTGCCAGCAGCTCTTGGACAGGGGCCACCACTGGAAACACCATATATTTT. It translates to CASSSWTGATTGNTIYF. The full variable domain, rest sourced from reference TRBV11-2 and TRBJ1-3, is EAGVAQSPRYKIIEKRQSVAFWCNPISGHATLYWYQQILGQGPKLLIQFQNNGVVDDSQLPKDRFSAERLKGVDSTLKIQPAKLEDSAVYLCASSSWTGATTGNTIYFGEGSWLTVV.

The rearrangement joins TRBV10-1 to TRBJ2-2; D may be TRBD2 (5 bases). CDR1 WNHNN and CDR2 SYGVQD come from the germline V gene (reference sequence). Trimming left V 6 bases short and J 0 bases short, with 14 bases between. The CDR3 consists of 16 residues. In DNA form, the CDR3 reads TGCGCCAGCAGCCGGGGTGGCCCCGCGAACACCGGGGAGCTGTTTTTT. Protein sequence: CASSRGGPANTGELFF.

The V call is TRBV4-3, the J call TRBJ1-2; 7 bases are shared with TRBD1. V lost 0 bases to trimming and J lost 4 bases; unmatched junction nucleotides: 11. Germline values: CDR1 LGHNA, CDR2 YSLEER. This CDR3 has 17 amino acids. The CDR3 loop is CASSQDLRQGVRYGYTF. CDR3 DNA: TGCGCCAGCAGCCAAGATCTACGTCAGGGGGTCCGCTATGGCTACACCTTC.

The V gene is TRBV19, the J gene TRBJ1-6; the D is unclear. V lost 4 bases to trimming and J lost 6 bases, with 19 bases between them. This CDR3 is built from 17 residues. Germline CDR1 reads LNHDA; CDR2 reads SQIVND (reference sequence). The DNA of the CDR3 is TGTGCCAGTAGTACGCAGAGGGTACTCAACGGTAATTCACCCCTCCACTTT. Residues: CASSTQRVLNGNSPLHF.

This chain connects TRBV27 to TRBJ1-2, with D maybe TRBD1 (5 bases). Germline CDR1 MNHEY, CDR2 SMNVEV (reference sequence). The CDR3 sequence is 14 residues long. Trimming removed 3 bases from V and 1 base from J, with 9 bases in between. The CDR3 here is CASSFRALNYGYTF. CDR3 nucleotides: TGTGCCAGCAGTTTCAGGGCCCTTAACTATGGCTACACCTTC.

The genes are TRBV4-3 and TRBJ1-2; no clear D. The V gene's germline CDR1 is LGHNA and CDR2 YSLEER. The CDR3 is 14 residues long. With 4 bases removed from V and 8 bases from J, the gap between germline ends came to 17 bases. In DNA, the CDR3 is TGCGCCAGCAGCCCCCGTGCTGCCCTGGCCGGCTACACCTTC. Translating it yields CASSPRAALAGYTF.

This sequence joins TRBV6-5 and TRBJ2-3, with D perhaps matching TRBD2 (7 bases). The CDR3 is 14 amino acids. Per the germline V gene, CDR1 is MNHEY and CDR2 is SVGAGI. The V and J ends lost 6 bases and 4 bases respectively, with 14 bases between them. The CDR3 DNA follows: TGTGCCAGCAGCACAGGGAGGGTCCCAGATACGCAGTATTTT. Translation gives CASSTGRVPDTQYF.

The rearrangement uses TRBV9 and TRBJ2-5; no definite D call. This CDR3 has 14 amino acids. V lost 0 bases, J lost 5 bases, and 11 bases lay in between. Germline V gene lookup returns CDR1 SGDLS and CDR2 YYNGEE. The CDR3 loop is CASSVGLERETQYF. The DNA of the CDR3 is TGTGCCAGCAGCGTAGGGCTAGAGAGGGAGACCCAGTACTTC.

This chain uses TRBV12-2 with TRBJ2-2. TRBV12-2 is given as a pseudogene. The CDR3 consists of 14 residues. CDR3 sequence (DNA): TGTGCAAGTCGCCCGGGCCACTACACCGGGGAGCTGTTTTTT. This encodes CASRPGHYTGELFF.

Details on this clone: Other DNA sequences within the sample encode an identical CDR3. J is TRBJ2-3 and V is TRBV7-9, with 9 positions matching TRBD2. V dropped 3 bases and J dropped 4; count of bases not matched to a gene: 2. Germline V gives CDR1 SEHNR, CDR2 FQNEAQ (reference sequence). The length of the CDR3 is 14 residues. The CDR3 protein is CASSLTSGADTQYF. The CDR3 DNA follows: TGTGCCAGCAGCTTGACTAGCGGTGCAGATACGCAGTATTTT.

This chain joins TRBV30 and TRBJ1-4, with D uncertain. Germline lookup yields CDR1 GTSNPN and CDR2 SVGIG (reference sequence). The CDR3 is 11 residues long. Trimming cost V 2 bases and J 8 bases, with 6 bases left between them. The DNA of the CDR3 is TGTGCCTGGAGTATCGGCGAAAAACTGTTTTTT. It encodes CAWSIGEKLFF.

V gene TRBV30 combines with J gene TRBJ1-1, with D hard to call. Per germline, CDR1 GTSNPN and CDR2 SVGIG (reference sequence). The CDR3 runs 13 residues. V lost 2 bases and J 10 bases, leaving 17 bases between the germline ends. The CDR3 loop is CAWSYLSQRGAFF. The CDR3 DNA sequence: TGTGCCTGGAGTTATCTGAGCCAGCGGGGAGCTTTCTTT.

The V gene is TRBV29-1, the J gene TRBJ2-1; 8 bases line up with TRBD2. Germline V gene sequence: CDR1 SQVTM, CDR2 ANQGSEA. CDR3 length: 14 amino acids. V shed 4 bases and J 4 bases; nucleotides not matched to a gene: 6. DNA of the CDR3: TGCAGCGTTGGTCCTAGCGGGCGATACAATGAGCAGTTCTTC. Protein product: CSVGPSGRYNEQFF.

The V and J genes are TRBV2 and TRBJ2-5; D is unresolved. Deletions cut 5 bases from V and 0 bases from J, with 13 bases between. The CDR3 consists of 15 residues. CDR1 and CDR2 (germline): SNHLY, FYNNEI. Here the CDR3 reads CASSQENGYQETQYF. For the CDR3, the DNA is TGTGCCAGCAGTCAAGAGAACGGGTACCAAGAGACCCAGTACTTC.

The chain links TRBV2 to TRBJ1-1; 10 bases are shared with TRBD1. Germline CDR1 reads SNHLY; CDR2 reads FYNNEI. The CDR3 loop spans 14 amino acids. Trimming took 7 bases from V and 1 from J; bases not matched to a gene: 3. CDR3 loop: CASTWDRGNTEAFF. In nucleotides, the CDR3 is TGTGCCAGCACCTGGGACAGGGGGAACACTGAAGCTTTCTTT.

This chain uses TRBV7-2 with TRBJ2-1; D might be TRBD1 or TRBD2, each matching 5 bases. This CDR3 comprises 16 residues. Looked up from germline, CDR1 is SGHTA and CDR2 is FQGNSA. With 3 bases removed from V and 6 bases from J, the gap between germline ends came to 18 bases. CDR3 amino acids: CASSFTRGLAPNEQFF. The CDR3, as DNA: TGTGCCAGCAGCTTTACTAGGGGCCTAGCCCCCAATGAGCAGTTCTTC. Complete variable domain (other parts from reference TRBV7-2 and TRBJ2-1): GAGVSQSPSNKVTEKGKDVELRCDPISGHTALYWYRQSLGQGLEFLIYFQGNSAPDKSGLPSDRFSAERTGGSVSTLTIQRTQQEDSAVYLCASSFTRGLAPNEQFFGPGTRLTVL.

DNA for the CDR3: TGTGCCAGCTCCGGGACAGGGAACACCGGGGAGCTGTTTTTT. Encoded protein: CASSGTGNTGELFF. The rearrangement links TRBV27 to TRBJ2-2; 8 nucleotides match TRBD1. J was trimmed by 1 base and V by 8 bases; bases with no gene match: 3. The CDR3 has 14 amino acids. Germline CDR1 is MNHEY and CDR2 is SMNVEV (reference sequence).

The V call is TRBV29-1, the J call TRBJ1-2; 11 bases fit TRBD1. After removal of 2 bases from V and 6 bases from J, the junction contained 11 bases not matched to a gene. The CDR3 sequence is 16 residues long. In germline, CDR1 is SQVTM, CDR2 ANQGSEA. The CDR3 region has the DNA TGCAGCGTTGAACGGCTTGGGGTGGGACAGGGGGATGGCTACACCTTC. The encoded protein is CSVERLGVGQGDGYTF. The entire variable domain, with the rest obtained from reference TRBV29-1 and TRBJ1-2, is as follows: SAVISQKPSRDICQRGTSLTIQCQVDSQVTMMFWYRQQPGQSLTLIATANQGSEATYESGFVIDKFPISRPNLTFSTLTVSNMSPEDSSIYLCSVERLGVGQGDGYTFGSGTRLTVV.

The chain uses TRBV7-2 and TRBJ2-7; 11 nucleotides line up with TRBD1. CDR3 length: 14 amino acids. Losses at the gene ends were 5 bases for V and 2 bases for J; bases not matched to a gene: 2. Per the germline V gene, CDR1 is SGHTA and CDR2 is FQGNSA. CDR3 amino acids: CASSAGQGAYEQYF. DNA for the CDR3: TGTGCCAGCAGCGCGGGACAGGGGGCCTACGAGCAGTACTTC.

The rearrangement uses TRBV21-1 and TRBJ2-1; TRBD1, the table's D call, was not compared with the DNA. TRBV21-1 is an annotated pseudogene. The CDR3 runs to 12 residues. Written as DNA, the CDR3 is TGTGCCAGCAGCAAACCGCGCAGGGAGCAGTTCTTC. It encodes CASSKPRREQFF.

The chain links TRBV14 to TRBJ1-1, with no clear D. Trimming removed 3 bases at V and 0 bases at J, with 5 bases between. The CDR3 is 13 amino acids. The germline gives CDR1 SGHDN, CDR2 FVKESK. CDR3 DNA: TGTGCCAGCAGCCAGGTACTGAACACTGAAGCTTTCTTT. This translates into CASSQVLNTEAFF.